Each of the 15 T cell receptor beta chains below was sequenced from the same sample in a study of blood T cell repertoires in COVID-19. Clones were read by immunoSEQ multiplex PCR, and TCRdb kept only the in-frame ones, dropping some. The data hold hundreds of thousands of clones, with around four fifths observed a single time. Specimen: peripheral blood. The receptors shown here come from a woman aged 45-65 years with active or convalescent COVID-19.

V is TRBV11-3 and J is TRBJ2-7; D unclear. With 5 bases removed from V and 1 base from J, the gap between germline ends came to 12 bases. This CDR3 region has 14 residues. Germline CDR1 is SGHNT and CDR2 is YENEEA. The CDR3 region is CASSPTERSYEQYF. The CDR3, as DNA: TGTGCCAGCAGCCCCACCGAGAGATCCTACGAGCAGTACTTC.

The chain's CDR3 is CASSEQSRVVQETQYF. CDR3 coding DNA: TGTGCCAGCAGTGAACAATCCAGGGTTGTTCAAGAGACCCAGTACTTC. The V gene is TRBV6-1, the J gene TRBJ2-5; D might be TRBD1 (5 bases). CDR1 is MNHNS and CDR2 is SASEGT in the germline V gene. This CDR3 has 16 residues. Trimming cost V 2 bases and J 2 bases, with 15 bases left between them.

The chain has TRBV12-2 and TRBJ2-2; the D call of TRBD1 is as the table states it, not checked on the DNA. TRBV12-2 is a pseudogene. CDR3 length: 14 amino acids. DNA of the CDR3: TGTGCAAGTGGGTCAGGGGTGAGCACCGGGGAGCTGTTTTTT. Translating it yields CASGSGVSTGELFF.

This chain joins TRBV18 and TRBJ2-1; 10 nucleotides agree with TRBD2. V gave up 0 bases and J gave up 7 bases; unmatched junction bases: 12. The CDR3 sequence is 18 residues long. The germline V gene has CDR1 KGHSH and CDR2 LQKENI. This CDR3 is CASSPPGGLAGVGNEQFF. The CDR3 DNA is TGTGCCAGCTCACCACCGGGAGGGCTAGCGGGAGTTGGGAATGAGCAGTTCTTC.

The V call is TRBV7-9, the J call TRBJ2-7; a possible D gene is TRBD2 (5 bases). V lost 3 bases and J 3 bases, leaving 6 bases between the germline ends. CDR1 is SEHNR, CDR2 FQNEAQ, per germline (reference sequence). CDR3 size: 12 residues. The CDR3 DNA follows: TGTGCCAGCAGCTTCGGGGACTACGAGCAGTACTTC. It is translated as CASSFGDYEQYF.

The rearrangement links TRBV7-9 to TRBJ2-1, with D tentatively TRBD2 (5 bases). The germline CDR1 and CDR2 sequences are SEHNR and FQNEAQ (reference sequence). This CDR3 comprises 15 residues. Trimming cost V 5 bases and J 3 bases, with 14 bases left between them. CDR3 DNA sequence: TGTGCCAGCAGCACGGCGGGTTCATACTACAATGAGCAGTTCTTC. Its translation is CASSTAGSYYNEQFF.

The CDR3 here is CAAGQVLGGYTF. DNA of the CDR3: TGTGCCGCAGGACAGGTTCTGGGTGGCTACACCTTC. V is TRBV28 and J is TRBJ1-2; 7 positions match TRBD1. Germline V gives CDR1 MDHEN, CDR2 SYDVKM. Losses at the gene ends were 11 bases for V and 7 bases for J; bases not matched to a gene: 10. The CDR3 is 12 residues long.

This chain's CDR3 is CASSPTPSPANEQYF. The DNA for the CDR3 is TGCGCCAGCAGCCCGACACCGAGTCCAGCCAACGAGCAGTACTTC. V usage is TRBV5-1 and J usage is TRBJ2-7; D is unresolved. CDR1 and CDR2 from the germline V gene are SGHRS and YFSETQ. This CDR3 contains 15 residues. V was clipped by 4 bases and J by 5 bases, with 19 bases between them.

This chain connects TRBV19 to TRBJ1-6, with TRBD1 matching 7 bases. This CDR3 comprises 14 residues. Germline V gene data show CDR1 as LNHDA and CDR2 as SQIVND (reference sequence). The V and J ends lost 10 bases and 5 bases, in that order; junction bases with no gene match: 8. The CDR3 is CATGWGQNNSPLHF. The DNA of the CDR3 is TGTGCCACCGGATGGGGACAGAATAATTCACCCCTCCACTTT.

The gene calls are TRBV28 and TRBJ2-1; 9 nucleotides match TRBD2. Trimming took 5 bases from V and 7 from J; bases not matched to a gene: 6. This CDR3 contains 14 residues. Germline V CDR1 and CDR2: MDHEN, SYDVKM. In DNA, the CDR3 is TGTGCCAGCAGTCCACCTAGCGGGATTAATGAGCAGTTCTTC. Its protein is CASSPPSGINEQFF. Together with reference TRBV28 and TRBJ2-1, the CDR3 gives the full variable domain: DVKVTQSSRYLVKRTGEKVFLECVQDMDHENMFWYRQDPGLGLRLIYFSYDVKMKEKGDIPEGYSVSREKKERFSLILESASTNQTSMYLCASSPPSGINEQFFGPGTRLTVL.

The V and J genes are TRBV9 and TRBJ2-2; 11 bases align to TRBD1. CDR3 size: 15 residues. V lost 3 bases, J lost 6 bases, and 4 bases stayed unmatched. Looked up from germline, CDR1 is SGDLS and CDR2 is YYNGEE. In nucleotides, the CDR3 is TGTGCCAGCAGCGCGGGACAGGGGGTCCCCGGGGAGCTGTTTTTT. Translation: CASSAGQGVPGELFF.

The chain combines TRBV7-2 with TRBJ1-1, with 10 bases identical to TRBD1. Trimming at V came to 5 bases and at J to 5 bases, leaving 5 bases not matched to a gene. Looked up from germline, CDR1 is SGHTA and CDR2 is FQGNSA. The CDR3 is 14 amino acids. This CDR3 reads CASSLRDRGTEAFF. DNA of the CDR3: TGTGCCAGCAGCCTTCGGGACAGGGGAACTGAAGCTTTCTTT.

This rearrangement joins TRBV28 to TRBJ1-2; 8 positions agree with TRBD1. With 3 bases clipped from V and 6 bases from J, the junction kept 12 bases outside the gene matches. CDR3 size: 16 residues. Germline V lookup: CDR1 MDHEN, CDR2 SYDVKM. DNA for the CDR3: TGTGCCAGCAGTTTTAATCCCAGTTTGACAGGGGATGGCTACACCTTC. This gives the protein CASSFNPSLTGDGYTF.

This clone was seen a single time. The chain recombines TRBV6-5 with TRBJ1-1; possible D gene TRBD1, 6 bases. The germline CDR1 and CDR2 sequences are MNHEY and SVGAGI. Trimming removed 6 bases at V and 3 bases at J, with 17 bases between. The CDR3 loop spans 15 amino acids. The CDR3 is CASSQPTGQDTEAFF. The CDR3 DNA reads TGTGCCAGCAGCCAACCCACAGGGCAAGACACTGAAGCTTTCTTT.

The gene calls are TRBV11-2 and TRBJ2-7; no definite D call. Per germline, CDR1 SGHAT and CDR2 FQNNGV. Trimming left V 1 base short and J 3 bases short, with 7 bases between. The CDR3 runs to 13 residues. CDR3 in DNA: TGTGCCAGCAGCTTAGCTAGTGGCTACGAGCAGTACTTC. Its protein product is CASSLASGYEQYF.